The 25 T cell receptor beta chains below come from one sample, sequenced in a study of cytomegalovirus exposure and HLA in healthy donors. Use of 60 Vbeta and 13 Jbeta primers characterized the PCR. Sequencing used immunoSEQ multiplex PCR; TCRdb keeps in-frame clones, though not all of them. Of about 120,000 clones listed, 63% are singletons. Sequencing input: PBMCs. Receptors were obtained from a middle-aged man in good health and CMV-seropositive.

This chain links TRBV7-6 with TRBJ1-1; 8 bases line up with TRBD1. Germline CDR1 SGHVS, CDR2 FNYEAQ. The CDR3 has 14 residues. V lost 3 bases, J lost 4 bases, and 4 bases stayed unmatched. CDR3 DNA sequence: TGTGCCAGCAGCTTCATCGACAGGGGCACTGAAGCTTTCTTT. Amino acid sequence: CASSFIDRGTEAFF.

The chain employs TRBV7-9 and TRBJ1-4; no reliable D call. This CDR3 region has 14 residues. In germline, CDR1 is SEHNR, CDR2 FQNEAQ (reference sequence). V shed 7 bases and J shed 4 bases, with 13 bases lying between them. CDR3 DNA: TGTGCCAGCACCCCGGGGAATATTAATGAAAAACTGTTTTTT. Translation gives CASTPGNINEKLFF.

The chain carries TRBV15 and TRBJ2-7; D not certain. Germline V gives CDR1 LNHNV, CDR2 YYDKDF (reference sequence). Deletions cut 5 bases from V and 4 bases from J, with 9 bases between. CDR3 length: 12 residues. The CDR3: CATSVAGYEQYF. The CDR3 nucleotides read TGTGCCACCAGCGTCGCCGGTTACGAGCAGTACTTC. Full variable domain (missing parts from reference TRBV15 and TRBJ2-7): DAMVIQNPRYQVTQFGKPVTLSCSQTLNHNVMYWYQQKSSQAPKLLFHYYDKDFNNEADTPDNFQSRRPNTSFCFLDIRSPGLGDTAMYLCATSVAGYEQYFGPGTRLTVT.

The rearrangement joins TRBV28 to TRBJ2-7; TRBD2 matches at 11 bases. The CDR3 runs to 17 residues. The junction had 14 bases not matched to a gene; V was cut back by 5 bases and J by 5 bases. CDR1 is MDHEN, CDR2 SYDVKM, per germline. The CDR3 protein is CASSQTPLLLAGDEQYF. CDR3 bases: TGTGCCAGCAGTCAAACGCCCTTATTACTAGCGGGAGACGAGCAGTACTTC.

This clone was picked up one time. J is TRBJ2-5 and V is TRBV5-1, with D possibly TRBD1 on 5 matching bases. The DNA end favors TRBJ2-7, so the J call may be wrong. CDR1 is SGHRS, CDR2 YFSETQ, per germline. The CDR3 contains 14 residues. DNA of the CDR3: TGCGCCAGCAGCTCCTCGCAGGGTGCGGACGAGCAGTACTTC. Protein product: CASSSSQGADEQYF.

This clone was observed a few times. The rearrangement uses TRBV7-3 and TRBJ2-2; D remains unclear. Germline lookup yields CDR1 SGHTA and CDR2 FQGTGA. The CDR3 runs 14 residues. V lost 4 bases to trimming and J lost 5 bases, with 11 bases between them. The CDR3 coding sequence is TGTGCCAGCAGCTCCCCGCAGGAAACCGGGGAGCTGTTTTTT. Protein: CASSSPQETGELFF. The variable domain in full, completed from reference TRBV7-3 and TRBJ2-2, reads GAGVSQTPSNKVTEKGKYVELRCDPISGHTALYWYRQSLGQGPEFLIYFQGTGAADDSGLPNDRFFAVRPEGSVSTLKIQRTERGDSAVYLCASSSPQETGELFFGEGSRLTVL.

This clone was recorded a few times. The chain uses TRBV2 and TRBJ2-5, with TRBD1 matching over 7 bases. Germline V gives CDR1 SNHLY, CDR2 FYNNEI. Trimming at V came to 6 bases and at J to 5 bases, leaving 9 bases not matched to a gene. The CDR3 is 14 amino acids. CDR3 in DNA: TGTGCCAGCAGCAGAGACAGGGTAGGGGAGACCCAGTACTTC. It yields the protein CASSRDRVGETQYF.

This clone was found a few times. V usage is TRBV2 and J usage is TRBJ1-1; the D is unclear. V lost 7 bases and J 1 base, leaving 13 bases between the germline ends. Germline loops: CDR1 SNHLY, CDR2 FYNNEI. This CDR3 comprises 14 residues. The CDR3 sequence is CASKLVEGNTEAFF. The CDR3 coding sequence is TGTGCCAGCAAGCTAGTCGAGGGGAACACTGAAGCTTTCTTT.

This clone was observed a handful of times. The chain employs TRBV7-9 and TRBJ2-2; D call uncertain. V lost 4 bases to trimming and J lost 6 bases, with 21 bases between them. This CDR3 region has 17 residues. Per the germline V gene, CDR1 is SEHNR and CDR2 is FQNEAQ (reference sequence). DNA for the CDR3: TGTGCCAGCAGCTCCCGGGTAACGTCCGGCGTCCCCGGGGAGCTGTTTTTT. It is translated as CASSSRVTSGVPGELFF. The whole variable domain, filled in from reference TRBV7-9 and TRBJ2-2, reads DTGVSQNPRHKITKRGQNVTFRCDPISEHNRLYWYRQTLGQGPEFLTYFQNEAQLEKSRLLSDRFSAERPKGSFSTLEIQRTEQGDSAMYLCASSSRVTSGVPGELFFGEGSRLTVL.

The chain is built from TRBV5-5 and TRBJ2-3, with 9 bases matching TRBD1. The germline CDR1 and CDR2 sequences are SGHKS and YYEKEE (reference sequence). The J segment lost 4 bases and the V segment lost 2 bases, leaving 11 bases of the junction unmatched. The CDR3 has 17 amino acids. The CDR3 DNA reads as TGTGCCAGCAGCTTAGGGTACAGGGGGCGCCGCCCAGATACGCAGTATTTT. It yields the protein CASSLGYRGRRPDTQYF.

The sample holds many counts of this clone. This chain connects TRBV7-2 to TRBJ1-1; D gene unclear. CDR1 and CDR2 (germline): SGHTA, FQGNSA. Trimming took off 1 base at V and 2 bases at J, with 8 bases between the two ends. This CDR3 region has 14 residues. The CDR3 region is CASSLGARNTEAFF. The CDR3 coding sequence is TGTGCCAGCAGCTTAGGGGCCAGAAACACTGAAGCTTTCTTT. The whole variable domain, filled in from reference TRBV7-2 and TRBJ1-1, reads GAGVSQSPSNKVTEKGKDVELRCDPISGHTALYWYRQSLGQGLEFLIYFQGNSAPDKSGLPSDRFSAERTGGSVSTLTIQRTQQEDSAVYLCASSLGARNTEAFFGQGTRLTVV.

The rearrangement uses TRBV7-8 and TRBJ2-6; possibly TRBD2 for D (7 bases). Trimming pared 2 bases from V and 2 bases from J, leaving 13 bases between. The CDR3 is 17 amino acids. Germline V gene lookup returns CDR1 SGHVS and CDR2 FQNEAQ. The CDR3 is CASSLRGGSAGANVLTF. CDR3 DNA: TGTGCCAGCAGCTTAAGGGGGGGATCAGCTGGGGCCAACGTCCTGACTTTC. Using reference TRBV7-8 and TRBJ2-6 for the parts outside the CDR3, the full variable domain is GAGVSQSPRYKVAKRGQDVALRCDPISGHVSLFWYQQALGQGPEFLTYFQNEAQLDKSGLPSDRFFAERPEGSVSTLKIQRTQQEDSAVYLCASSLRGGSAGANVLTFGAGSRLTVL.

The rearrangement joins TRBV7-2 to TRBJ1-4, with D uncertain. V lost 1 base, J lost 6 bases, and 9 bases lay in between. The germline V gene encodes CDR1 SGHTA and CDR2 FQGNSA. This CDR3 region has 14 residues. CDR3 nucleotides: TGTGCCAGCAGCTTAGTGTATACGGATGAAAAACTGTTTTTT. Protein product: CASSLVYTDEKLFF.

This clone was seen a few times. This chain links TRBV6-5 with TRBJ1-1; 7 bases fit TRBD1. CDR3 length: 13 residues. Looked up from germline, CDR1 is MNHEY and CDR2 is SVGAGI. With 6 bases clipped from V and 4 bases from J, the junction kept 5 bases outside the gene matches. The CDR3 sequence is CASRQTGTTEAFF. The CDR3 nucleotides read TGTGCCAGCAGACAGACAGGGACCACTGAAGCTTTCTTT.

This chain joins TRBV2 and TRBJ2-2, with no clear D. The germline V gene encodes CDR1 SNHLY and CDR2 FYNNEI. The V end lost 7 bases, the J end lost 2 bases, and 8 bases lay between the germline ends. This CDR3 region has 13 residues. CDR3 DNA sequence: TGTGCCAGCACAACAGATAACACCGGGGAGCTGTTTTTT. Its translation: CASTTDNTGELFF. The variable domain in full, with the rest retrieved from reference TRBV2 and TRBJ2-2, is EPEVTQTPSHQVTQMGQEVILRCVPISNHLYFYWYRQILGQKVEFLVSFYNNEISEKSEIFDDQFSVERPDGSNFTLKIRSTKLEDSAMYFCASTTDNTGELFFGEGSRLTVL.

This clone has a single count. V and J are TRBV7-3 and TRBJ2-3; D might be TRBD2 (6 bases). The V end lost 7 bases, the J end lost 0 bases, and 11 bases lay between the germline ends. The germline V gene has CDR1 SGHTA and CDR2 FQGTGA. The length of the CDR3 is 14 residues. CDR3 protein: CASTRRGSTDTQYF. For the CDR3, the DNA is TGTGCCAGCACCCGTCGGGGGAGCACAGATACGCAGTATTTT.

V gene TRBV7-9 combines with J gene TRBJ1-4; 8 bases are a match to TRBD1. This CDR3 is 14 amino acids long. Germline-derived CDR1 and CDR2 are SEHNR and FQNEAQ (reference sequence). V shed 5 bases, J shed 1 base, and the junction held 0 bases outside the gene matches. CDR3 protein: CASSDRGTNEKLFF. In nucleotides, the CDR3 is TGTGCCAGCAGCGACAGGGGAACTAATGAAAAACTGTTTTTT.

The J gene is TRBJ1-1, the V gene TRBV9, with 7 nucleotides matching TRBD1. V gave up 1 base and J gave up 4 bases; unmatched junction bases: 4. From germline, CDR1 is SGDLS and CDR2 YYNGEE. CDR3 length: 14 residues. Here the CDR3 DNA reads TGTGCCAGCAGCGTAACCGGGACAGTCACTGAAGCTTTCTTT. This sequence encodes CASSVTGTVTEAFF. Using reference TRBV9 and TRBJ1-1 for the parts outside the CDR3, the full variable domain is DSGVTQTPKHLITATGQRVTLRCSPRSGDLSVYWYQQSLDQGLQFLIQYYNGEERAKGNILERFSAQQFPDLHSELNLSSLELGDSALYFCASSVTGTVTEAFFGQGTRLTVV.

The chain couples TRBV7-2 to TRBJ2-5; 12 bases match TRBD2. Germline V gives CDR1 SGHTA, CDR2 FQGNSA. V trimming: 5 bases; J trimming: 5 bases; junction bases outside the gene matches: 9. The CDR3 runs to 16 residues. The CDR3: CASSPEGLAGLETQYF. The CDR3 DNA reads as TGTGCCAGCAGCCCTGAAGGACTAGCGGGACTGGAGACCCAGTACTTC.

The chain couples TRBV7-9 to TRBJ2-5; 8 bases agree with TRBD2. CDR3 size: 14 residues. J gave up 4 bases and V 1 base, and 2 bases lay outside the gene matches. CDR1 and CDR2 (germline): SEHNR, FQNEAQ (reference sequence). The CDR3 sequence: CASSLVRGGETQYF. Here the CDR3 DNA reads TGTGCCAGCAGCTTAGTTCGGGGGGGAGAGACCCAGTACTTC.

The gene calls are TRBV18 and TRBJ2-5, with 15 bases identical to TRBD2. The J segment lost 5 bases and the V segment lost 4 bases, leaving 20 bases of the junction unmatched. CDR3 length: 21 residues. Germline V lookup: CDR1 KGHSH, CDR2 LQKENI. This CDR3 reads CASSQTVHGTSGRPRRETQYF. CDR3 coding DNA: TGTGCCAGCTCACAAACAGTCCACGGGACTAGCGGGAGGCCTCGGAGGGAGACCCAGTACTTC.

This clone was seen a handful of times. The chain joins TRBV5-1 to TRBJ2-1; D not certain. CDR3 length: 14 amino acids. CDR1 and CDR2 (germline): SGHRS, YFSETQ. V lost 0 bases and J lost 3, with 7 bases in between. CDR3 sequence: CASSLGFGYNEQFF. DNA of the CDR3: TGCGCCAGCAGCTTGGGTTTCGGCTACAATGAGCAGTTCTTC.

The CDR3 DNA sequence: TGCGCCAGCAGCTTGTTGGGAGGGGTTTACAATGAGCAGTTCTTC. It specifies CASSLLGGVYNEQFF. V usage is TRBV5-1 and J usage is TRBJ2-1; 7 positions agree with TRBD2. The CDR3 extends over 15 amino acids. Germline V gene sequence: CDR1 SGHRS, CDR2 YFSETQ. The junction had 5 bases not matched to a gene; V was cut back by 1 base and J by 4 bases.

The rearrangement links TRBV19 to TRBJ1-5, with 7 bases lining up with TRBD1. The CDR3 covers 17 residues. V dropped 7 bases and J dropped 0; count of bases not matched to a gene: 12. The V gene's germline CDR1 is LNHDA and CDR2 SQIVND (reference sequence). CDR3 sequence: CASTRWRDSDSNQPQHF. The CDR3 DNA sequence: TGTGCCAGTACCCGTTGGAGGGACAGTGATAGCAATCAGCCCCAGCATTTT.

This clone was counted a few times. Other nucleotide sequences in the sample specify the same CDR3. This chain links TRBV5-1 with TRBJ1-2; maybe TRBD1 (6 bases). Germline assignment: CDR1 SGHRS and CDR2 YFSETQ. This CDR3 spans 13 amino acids. The V gene lost 0 bases and the J gene lost 5 bases, with 8 bases spanning the gap. This CDR3 is CASSLGGGYGYTF. The CDR3 nucleotides are TGCGCCAGCAGCTTGGGAGGGGGATATGGCTACACCTTC. The full variable domain, with the rest looked up from reference TRBV5-1 and TRBJ1-2, is KAGVTQTPRYLIKTRGQQVTLSCSPISGHRSVSWYQQTPGQGLQFLFEYFSETQRNKGNFPGRFSGRQFSNSRSEMNVSTLELGDSALYLCASSLGGGYGYTFGSGTRLTVV.